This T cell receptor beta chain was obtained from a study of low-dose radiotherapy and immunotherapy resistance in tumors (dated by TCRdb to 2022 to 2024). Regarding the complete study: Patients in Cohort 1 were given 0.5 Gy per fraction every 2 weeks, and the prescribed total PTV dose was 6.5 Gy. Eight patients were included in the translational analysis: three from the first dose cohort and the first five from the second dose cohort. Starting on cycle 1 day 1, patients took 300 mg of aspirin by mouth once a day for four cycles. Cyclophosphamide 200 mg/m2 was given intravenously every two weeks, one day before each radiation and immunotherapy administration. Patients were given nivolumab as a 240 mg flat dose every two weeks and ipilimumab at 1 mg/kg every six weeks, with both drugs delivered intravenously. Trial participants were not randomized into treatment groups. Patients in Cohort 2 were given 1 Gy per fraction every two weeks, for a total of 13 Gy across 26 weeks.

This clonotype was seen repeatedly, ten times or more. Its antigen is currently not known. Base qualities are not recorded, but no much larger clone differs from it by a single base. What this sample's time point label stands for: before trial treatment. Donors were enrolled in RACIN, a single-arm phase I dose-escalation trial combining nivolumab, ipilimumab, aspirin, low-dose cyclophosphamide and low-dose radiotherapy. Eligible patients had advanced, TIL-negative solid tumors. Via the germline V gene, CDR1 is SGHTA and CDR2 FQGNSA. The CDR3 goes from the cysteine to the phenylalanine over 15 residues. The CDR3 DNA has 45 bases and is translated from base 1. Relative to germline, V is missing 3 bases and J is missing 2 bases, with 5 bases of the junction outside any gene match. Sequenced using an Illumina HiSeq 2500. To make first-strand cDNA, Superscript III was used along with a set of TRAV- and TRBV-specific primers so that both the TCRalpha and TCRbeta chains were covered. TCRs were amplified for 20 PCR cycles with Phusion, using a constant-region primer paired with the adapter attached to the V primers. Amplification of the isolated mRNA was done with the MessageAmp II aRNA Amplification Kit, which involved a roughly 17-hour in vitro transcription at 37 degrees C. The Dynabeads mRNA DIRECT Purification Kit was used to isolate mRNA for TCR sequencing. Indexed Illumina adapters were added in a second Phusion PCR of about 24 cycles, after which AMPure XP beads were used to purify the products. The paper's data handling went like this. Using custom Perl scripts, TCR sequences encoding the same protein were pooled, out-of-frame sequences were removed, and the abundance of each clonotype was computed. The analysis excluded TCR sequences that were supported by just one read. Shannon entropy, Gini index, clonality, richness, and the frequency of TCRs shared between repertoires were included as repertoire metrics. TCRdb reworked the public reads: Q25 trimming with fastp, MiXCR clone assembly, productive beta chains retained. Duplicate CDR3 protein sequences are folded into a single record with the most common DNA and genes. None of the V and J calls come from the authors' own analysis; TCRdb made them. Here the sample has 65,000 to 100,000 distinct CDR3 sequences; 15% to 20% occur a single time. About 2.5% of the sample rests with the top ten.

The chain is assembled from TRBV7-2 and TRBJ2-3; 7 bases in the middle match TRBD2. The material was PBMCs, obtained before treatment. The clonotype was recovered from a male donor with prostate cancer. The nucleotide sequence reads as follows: TGTGCCAGCAGCTTTGCAGCGGGGACCACAGATACGCAGTATTTT. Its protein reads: CASSFAAGTTDTQYF.